What follows are 29 T cell receptor beta chains derived from one specimen sequenced in a study of T cell clonality in common variable immunodeficiency. The protocol was immunoSEQ multiplex PCR, while the TCRdb copy is restricted to in-frame clones and leaves out a portion. Singletons are absent from the sample, which has under 60,000 clones. The specimen sequenced was peripheral blood mononuclear cells. The receptors were gathered from a person between 18 and 70 years old in good health.

This clone was counted ten times or more. The read terminates 3 residues before the CDR3 end, so the remaining end is supplied by the germline J gene. J is TRBJ2-6 and V is TRBV6-2 or TRBV6-3, with TRBD2 identical over 8 bases. The germline gives CDR1 MNHEY, CDR2 SVGEGT. V lost 2 bases to trimming and J lost 2 bases; unmatched junction nucleotides: 2. This CDR3 is 16 amino acids long. CDR3 DNA (partial): TGTGCCAGCAGTTACCCCGGGGGGGCTGGGGCCAACGTC. Translation: CASSYPGGAGANV. The complete CDR3 reads CASSYPGGAGANVLTF.

This clone was picked up many times. The read stops 3 residues short of the end of the CDR3; the missing end is completed from the germline J gene. V is TRBV5-1 and J is TRBJ1-4; D is perhaps TRBD1 (6 bases). The CDR3 is made up of 14 amino acids. Per germline, CDR1 SGHRS and CDR2 YFSETQ. V dropped 0 bases and J dropped 10 bases, with 13 bases sitting between them. CDR3 in amino acids: CASSLGGGVGKLFF. CDR3 DNA (partial): TGCGCCAGCAGCTTGGGGGGGGGCGTCGGAAAA.

This clone was counted only a few times. CDR3 amino acids: CASSPISQSATNEKLFF. The covered CDR3 bases are TGTGCCAGCTCACCCATAAGCCAGTCTGCAACTAATGAAAAG. The chain combines TRBV18 with TRBJ2-2, with no clear D. The missing CDR3 end, 3 residues past where the read stops, is filled in from the germline J gene. Per the germline V gene, CDR1 is KGHSH and CDR2 is LQKENI. This CDR3 has 17 amino acids.

This clone came up a few times. From the germline J gene comes the end of the CDR3, since the read stops 3 residues before it. The chain couples TRBV7-9 to TRBJ2-3, with a tentative D call TRBD1 (5 bases). Germline V gene sequence: CDR1 SEHNR, CDR2 FQNEAQ (reference sequence). This CDR3 is 13 amino acids long. Partial CDR3 DNA: TGTGCCAGCAGCACCTGGGGCCAAGAGACG. It specifies CASSTWGQET. The whole CDR3 is CASSTWGQETQYF. Full variable domain (outside the CDR3, taken from reference TRBV7-9 and TRBJ2-3): DTGVSQNPRHKITKRGQNVTFRCDPISEHNRLYWYRQTLGQGPEFLTYFQNEAQLEKSRLLSDRFSAERPKGSFSTLEIQRTEQGDSAMYLCASSTWGQETQYFGPGTRLTVL.

This clone was detected ten times or more. The CDR3 end lies 3 residues beyond the end of the read and is filled in from the germline J gene. V and J are TRBV30 and TRBJ2-7, with D tentatively TRBD1 (6 bases). The CDR3 loop spans 13 amino acids. Deletions cut 4 bases from V and 2 bases from J, with 12 bases between. Germline-derived CDR1 and CDR2 are GTSNPN and SVGIG (reference sequence). The CDR3 reads CAWTGDLTYEQYF. The CDR3 DNA, read in part, is TGTGCCTGGACAGGGGATCTTACCTACGAG.

In this sample, this clone turned up many times. The CDR3 goes on 3 residues after the read ends, and that part is filled in from the germline J gene. This chain uses TRBV18 with TRBJ1-1; the D gene is possibly TRBD1 (5 bases). Looked up from germline, CDR1 is KGHSH and CDR2 is LQKENI. The CDR3 covers 14 residues. Trimming removed 5 bases from V and 1 base from J, with 11 bases in between. Here the CDR3 reads CASSASTGNTEAFF. The CDR3 DNA, read in part, is TGTGCCAGCTCAGCTTCTACAGGGAACACTGAA.

This clone showed up many times. With the read ending 3 residues before the CDR3 end, the germline J gene is used to fill in that end. The rearrangement links TRBV6-2 or TRBV6-3 to TRBJ2-3; TRBD2 agrees at 14 bases. Germline assignment: CDR1 MNHEY and CDR2 SVGEGT. Trimming at V came to 4 bases and at J to 4 bases, leaving 4 bases not matched to a gene. The CDR3 is 16 residues long. CDR3 DNA (partial): TGTGCCAGCAGTTCAGGACTAGCGGGAGGTCCAGATACG. Protein: CASSSGLAGGPDT. In full, the CDR3 is CASSSGLAGGPDTQYF.

This clone was counted a few times. The read ends 3 residues before the CDR3 terminus; that terminus is restored from the germline J gene. V and J are TRBV11-2 and TRBJ1-4, with D possibly being TRBD1 (6 bases). With 3 bases removed from V and 5 bases from J, the gap between germline ends came to 7 bases. The CDR3 runs to 13 residues. Germline values: CDR1 SGHAT, CDR2 FQNNGV. CDR3 bases read: TGTGCCAGCAGCTTTACAGGGAATGAAAAA. As protein: CASSFTGNEK. The whole CDR3 is CASSFTGNEKLFF. Combining the CDR3 with reference TRBV11-2 and TRBJ1-4 gives the whole variable domain EAGVAQSPRYKIIEKRQSVAFWCNPISGHATLYWYQQILGQGPKLLIQFQNNGVVDDSQLPKDRFSAERLKGVDSTLKIQPAKLEDSAVYLCASSFTGNEKLFFGSGTQLSVL.

This clone is labeled medium-sized. Read sequence stops 3 residues before the CDR3 end, and the germline J gene provides the missing end. The rearrangement links TRBV12-3 or TRBV12-4 to TRBJ2-2; TRBD2 matches 10 bases. The trim removed 3 bases at V and 0 bases at J, leaving 10 bases unmatched. The CDR3 extends over 19 amino acids. The CDR3 loop reads CASSFRPGLARANTGELFF. CDR3 DNA (partial): TGTGCCAGCAGTTTCCGTCCGGGACTAGCGAGGGCGAACACCGGGGAG.

This clone was detected ten times or more. Coverage ceases 3 residues before the CDR3 finishes, and the germline J gene fills in the end. The genes are TRBV18 and TRBJ2-3, with TRBD1 matching over 7 bases. V trimming: 3 bases; J trimming: 2 bases; junction bases outside the gene matches: 8. Germline CDR1 is KGHSH and CDR2 is LQKENI. The CDR3 length is 16 residues. The CDR3 bases that were read are TGTGCCAGCTCACCTTACCTTACAGGGGACACAGATACG. Encoded protein: CASSPYLTGDTDT. The whole CDR3 sequence reads CASSPYLTGDTDTQYF.

This clone was detected ten times or more. The observed sequence ends 3 residues before the CDR3 terminus, with the missing tail filled in from the germline J gene. The J gene is TRBJ2-1, the V gene TRBV20-1; a possible D gene is TRBD1 (6 bases). The CDR3 is 14 residues long. The germline gives CDR1 DFQATT, CDR2 SNEGSKA (reference sequence). Trimming removed 3 bases from V and 2 bases from J, with 11 bases in between. Partial CDR3 DNA: TGCAGTGCTAGCGAGGGACAAACCTACAATGAG. It yields the protein CSASEGQTYNE. From start to end, the CDR3 is CSASEGQTYNEQFF.

Ten or more counts support this clone. The read terminates 3 residues before the CDR3 end, so the remaining end is supplied by the germline J gene. V usage is TRBV7-9 and J usage is TRBJ2-3; D is uncertain. Per germline, CDR1 SEHNR and CDR2 FQNEAQ (reference sequence). With 5 bases removed from V and 4 bases from J, the gap between germline ends came to 13 bases. This CDR3 has 14 amino acids. This CDR3 reads CASSVMTYPDTQYF. Incomplete CDR3 DNA: TGTGCCAGCAGCGTTATGACTTACCCAGATACG.

This clone has at least ten counts. The read terminates 3 residues before the CDR3 end, so the remaining end is supplied by the germline J gene. The chain carries TRBV11-3 and TRBJ2-3; D possibly corresponds to TRBD1 (5 bases). The CDR3 spans 15 residues. The V and J ends lost 2 bases and 2 bases respectively, with 11 bases between them. Per the germline V gene, CDR1 is SGHNT and CDR2 is YENEEA. The CDR3 spells CASSLQDTYTDTQYF. Partial CDR3 DNA: TGTGCCAGCAGCTTACAGGACACGTACACAGATACG.

This clone was counted many times. Sequencing ends 3 residues short of the CDR3 end; the germline J gene provides the rest. V usage is TRBV18 and J usage is TRBJ1-1, with TRBD1 matching 7 bases. The CDR3 loop spans 15 amino acids. V lost 2 bases to trimming and J lost 5 bases; unmatched junction nucleotides: 8. Germline CDR1 is KGHSH and CDR2 is LQKENI. The CDR3 DNA, read in part, is TGTGCCAGCTCACCAAGGGGCAGGGGGATGACTGAA. This codes for CASSPRGRGMTE. From start to end, the CDR3 is CASSPRGRGMTEAFF.

This clone was counted ten times or more. The read gets to within 3 residues of the CDR3 end, and the germline J gene fills in the rest. The V and J genes are TRBV5-1 and TRBJ2-1, with D possibly matching TRBD1 (8 bases). V was pared by 6 bases and J by 3 bases, with 19 bases between. CDR3 length equals 16 residues. In germline, CDR1 is SGHRS, CDR2 YFSETQ. The sequenced part of the CDR3 DNA is TGCGCCAGCAAGTTTCGAGCGGGACAGGTCTACAATGAG. Amino acid sequence: CASKFRAGQVYNE. The entire CDR3 sequence reads CASKFRAGQVYNEQFF.

This clone was observed many times. Read sequence stops 3 residues before the CDR3 end, and the germline J gene provides the missing end. The V call is TRBV7-9, the J call TRBJ2-5; tentatively, D is TRBD1 (6 bases). The germline gives CDR1 SEHNR, CDR2 FQNEAQ (reference sequence). The germline V and J ends were trimmed by 5 bases and 2 bases, with 9 bases remaining between them. This CDR3 is built from 13 residues. The CDR3 protein is CASSPTGQETQYF. The CDR3 bases that were read are TGTGCCAGCAGCCCAACAGGGCAAGAGACC. The variable domain in full, completed from reference TRBV7-9 and TRBJ2-5, reads DTGVSQNPRHKITKRGQNVTFRCDPISEHNRLYWYRQTLGQGPEFLTYFQNEAQLEKSRLLSDRFSAERPKGSFSTLEIQRTEQGDSAMYLCASSPTGQETQYFGPGTRLLVL.

This clone was recorded many times. The read falls 3 residues short of the CDR3 end, and the missing part is taken from the germline J gene. This rearrangement joins TRBV2 to TRBJ1-1, with no clear D. V was pared by 7 bases and J by 7 bases, with 10 bases between. The CDR3 extends over 11 amino acids. The germline V gene has CDR1 SNHLY and CDR2 FYNNEI. CDR3 amino acids: CASTTYSEAFF. CDR3 DNA (partial): TGTGCCAGCACTACGTACAGTGAA.

This clone was observed many times. Read data end 3 residues before the CDR3 end; the end is taken from the germline J gene. V gene TRBV5-1 combines with J gene TRBJ1-1; 11 nucleotides agree with TRBD1. CDR1 and CDR2 from the germline V gene are SGHRS and YFSETQ. CDR3 length equals 13 residues. The sequenced CDR3 bases are TGCGCCAGCAGCTTAGGACAGGGGGCTTGG. The encoded protein is CASSLGQGAW. The entire CDR3 reads CASSLGQGAWAFF.

This clone has at least ten counts. The read comes to an end 3 residues before the CDR3 does, leaving the germline J gene to fill in the end. The chain carries TRBV5-1 and TRBJ2-2; 11 positions agree with TRBD2. CDR1 and CDR2 (germline): SGHRS, YFSETQ. The V and J ends lost 0 bases and 6 bases, in that order; junction bases with no gene match: 7. This CDR3 has 17 residues. CDR3 sequence: CASSLGLAGGIAGELFF. Incomplete CDR3 DNA: TGCGCCAGCAGCTTGGGGCTAGCGGGAGGTATCGCCGGGGAG. The entire variable domain, with the rest obtained from reference TRBV5-1 and TRBJ2-2, is as follows: KAGVTQTPRYLIKTRGQQVTLSCSPISGHRSVSWYQQTPGQGLQFLFEYFSETQRNKGNFPGRFSGRQFSNSRSEMNVSTLELGDSALYLCASSLGLAGGIAGELFFGEGSRLTVL.

As to this clone: The CDR3 goes on 3 residues after the read ends, and that part is filled in from the germline J gene. This chain links TRBV18 with TRBJ1-2, with D uncertain. This CDR3 comprises 16 residues. Germline V gene data show CDR1 as KGHSH and CDR2 as LQKENI. CDR3 DNA, as far as it was read: TGTGCCAGCTCAGGAGAGCGGGGAGCAGTAGACAATGAC. Its protein is CASSGERGAVDND. The complete CDR3 sequence is CASSGERGAVDNDYTF.

This clone was detected ten times or more. Coverage ceases 3 residues before the CDR3 finishes, and the germline J gene fills in the end. J is TRBJ2-7 and V is TRBV12-3 or TRBV12-4, with D perhaps TRBD1 (5 bases). The V and J ends lost 5 bases and 5 bases respectively, with 13 bases between them. The CDR3 extends over 13 amino acids. CDR3 DNA, as far as it was read: TGTGCCAGCAGTCCGAAACCAGGGAACGAG. It specifies CASSPKPGNE. The full CDR3 is CASSPKPGNEQYF.

This clone was seen repeatedly, ten times or more. The CDR3 end falls 3 residues outside the read, so it is completed with the germline J gene. This chain links TRBV20-1 with TRBJ2-1; TRBD2 agrees at 12 bases. This CDR3 has 14 amino acids. V trimming: 5 bases; J trimming: 4 bases; junction bases outside the gene matches: 3. Germline V gene sequence: CDR1 DFQATT, CDR2 SNEGSKA (reference sequence). CDR3 DNA, as far as it was read: TGCAGTGCTGGGCTAGCGGGAGGGTACAATGAG. As protein: CSAGLAGGYNE. The whole CDR3 protein reads CSAGLAGGYNEQFF.

Details on this clone: The CDR3 end is not reached by the read, which stops 3 residues before it; the germline J gene fills it in. The rearrangement uses TRBV20-1 and TRBJ2-1; TRBD2 matches at 11 bases. The V and J ends lost 4 bases and 0 bases, in that order; junction bases with no gene match: 11. The CDR3 is 18 residues long. CDR1 DFQATT and CDR2 SNEGSKA come from the germline V gene (reference sequence). The CDR3 protein is CSANLAGGYSSSYNEQFF. CDR3 DNA, as far as it was read: TGCAGTGCTAACCTAGCGGGAGGCTATTCGAGCTCCTACAATGAG.

This clone was detected ten times or more. The read is 3 residues too short to cover the CDR3 end, so that end is filled in from the germline J gene. The rearrangement uses TRBV12-3 or TRBV12-4 and TRBJ2-1; weak D call: TRBD2 (5 bases). V lost 5 bases and J lost 0, with 14 bases in between. CDR3 length equals 16 residues. CDR3 DNA, as far as it was read: TGTGCCAGCAGTCCCGAGCGGATCAGCTCCTACAATGAG. It specifies CASSPERISSYNE. The full CDR3 is CASSPERISSYNEQFF.

This clone was seen a handful of times. The read halts 3 residues ahead of the CDR3 end, with the missing end drawn from the germline J gene. The V gene is TRBV30, the J gene TRBJ2-3; 10 bases align to TRBD1. CDR1 is GTSNPN, CDR2 SVGIG, per germline (reference sequence). CDR3 length: 13 residues. Partial CDR3 DNA: TGTGCCTGGAGTGGGGACAGGGGAGAGACG. Its translation: CAWSGDRGET. The full CDR3 is CAWSGDRGETQYF.

This clone was seen only a few times. Given a much more abundant clone one base away, this may be a read error. The DNA ends 3 residues before the CDR3 does, and the rest of the CDR3 is filled in from the germline J gene. The chain couples TRBV5-1 to TRBJ2-5, with a tentative D call TRBD1 (5 bases). The germline V gene has CDR1 SGHRS and CDR2 YFSETQ. The CDR3 runs to 13 residues. Incomplete CDR3 DNA: TGCGCCAGCAGCTTAGGGCAGACAGATACC. Translation: CASSLGQTDT. The CDR3 as a whole reads CASSLGQTDTQYF.

This clone was seen repeatedly, ten times or more. This CDR3 reads CASSKTGPSYEQYF. The CDR3 bases that were read are TGTGCCAGCAGTAAAACAGGGCCCTCCTACGAG. The chain is built from TRBV6-2 or TRBV6-3 and TRBJ2-7; D is perhaps TRBD1 (6 bases). The CDR3 is cut off 3 residues early in the read; its end comes from the germline J gene. Germline CDR1 reads MNHEY; CDR2 reads SVGEGT. This CDR3 is 14 amino acids long. V shed 5 bases and J shed 0 bases, with 11 bases lying between them.

This clone was observed many times. The read ends 3 residues early relative to the CDR3; the germline J gene fills the gap. The gene calls are TRBV7-2 and TRBJ2-1; D is unclear. The CDR3 is 13 amino acids. The V end lost 5 bases, the J end lost 3 bases, and 8 bases lay between the germline ends. Germline CDR1 reads SGHTA; CDR2 reads FQGNSA. The CDR3 loop is CASSTARYNEQFF. The part of the CDR3 DNA that was read is TGTGCCAGCAGCACTGCCCGCTACAATGAG. The full variable domain, completed using reference TRBV7-2 and TRBJ2-1, is GAGVSQSPSNKVTEKGKDVELRCDPISGHTALYWYRQSLGQGLEFLIYFQGNSAPDKSGLPSDRFSAERTGGSVSTLTIQRTQQEDSAVYLCASSTARYNEQFFGPGTRLTVL.

Of note for this clone: The CDR3 goes on 3 residues after the read ends, and that part is filled in from the germline J gene. The chain links TRBV30 to TRBJ1-1; D is uncertain. Germline V gene data show CDR1 as GTSNPN and CDR2 as SVGIG (reference sequence). This CDR3 is 13 amino acids long. Trimming stripped 0 bases from V and 2 bases from J, with 7 bases between. This CDR3 is CAWSVVHNTEAFF. The part of the CDR3 DNA that was read is TGTGCCTGGAGTGTAGTACATAACACTGAA.